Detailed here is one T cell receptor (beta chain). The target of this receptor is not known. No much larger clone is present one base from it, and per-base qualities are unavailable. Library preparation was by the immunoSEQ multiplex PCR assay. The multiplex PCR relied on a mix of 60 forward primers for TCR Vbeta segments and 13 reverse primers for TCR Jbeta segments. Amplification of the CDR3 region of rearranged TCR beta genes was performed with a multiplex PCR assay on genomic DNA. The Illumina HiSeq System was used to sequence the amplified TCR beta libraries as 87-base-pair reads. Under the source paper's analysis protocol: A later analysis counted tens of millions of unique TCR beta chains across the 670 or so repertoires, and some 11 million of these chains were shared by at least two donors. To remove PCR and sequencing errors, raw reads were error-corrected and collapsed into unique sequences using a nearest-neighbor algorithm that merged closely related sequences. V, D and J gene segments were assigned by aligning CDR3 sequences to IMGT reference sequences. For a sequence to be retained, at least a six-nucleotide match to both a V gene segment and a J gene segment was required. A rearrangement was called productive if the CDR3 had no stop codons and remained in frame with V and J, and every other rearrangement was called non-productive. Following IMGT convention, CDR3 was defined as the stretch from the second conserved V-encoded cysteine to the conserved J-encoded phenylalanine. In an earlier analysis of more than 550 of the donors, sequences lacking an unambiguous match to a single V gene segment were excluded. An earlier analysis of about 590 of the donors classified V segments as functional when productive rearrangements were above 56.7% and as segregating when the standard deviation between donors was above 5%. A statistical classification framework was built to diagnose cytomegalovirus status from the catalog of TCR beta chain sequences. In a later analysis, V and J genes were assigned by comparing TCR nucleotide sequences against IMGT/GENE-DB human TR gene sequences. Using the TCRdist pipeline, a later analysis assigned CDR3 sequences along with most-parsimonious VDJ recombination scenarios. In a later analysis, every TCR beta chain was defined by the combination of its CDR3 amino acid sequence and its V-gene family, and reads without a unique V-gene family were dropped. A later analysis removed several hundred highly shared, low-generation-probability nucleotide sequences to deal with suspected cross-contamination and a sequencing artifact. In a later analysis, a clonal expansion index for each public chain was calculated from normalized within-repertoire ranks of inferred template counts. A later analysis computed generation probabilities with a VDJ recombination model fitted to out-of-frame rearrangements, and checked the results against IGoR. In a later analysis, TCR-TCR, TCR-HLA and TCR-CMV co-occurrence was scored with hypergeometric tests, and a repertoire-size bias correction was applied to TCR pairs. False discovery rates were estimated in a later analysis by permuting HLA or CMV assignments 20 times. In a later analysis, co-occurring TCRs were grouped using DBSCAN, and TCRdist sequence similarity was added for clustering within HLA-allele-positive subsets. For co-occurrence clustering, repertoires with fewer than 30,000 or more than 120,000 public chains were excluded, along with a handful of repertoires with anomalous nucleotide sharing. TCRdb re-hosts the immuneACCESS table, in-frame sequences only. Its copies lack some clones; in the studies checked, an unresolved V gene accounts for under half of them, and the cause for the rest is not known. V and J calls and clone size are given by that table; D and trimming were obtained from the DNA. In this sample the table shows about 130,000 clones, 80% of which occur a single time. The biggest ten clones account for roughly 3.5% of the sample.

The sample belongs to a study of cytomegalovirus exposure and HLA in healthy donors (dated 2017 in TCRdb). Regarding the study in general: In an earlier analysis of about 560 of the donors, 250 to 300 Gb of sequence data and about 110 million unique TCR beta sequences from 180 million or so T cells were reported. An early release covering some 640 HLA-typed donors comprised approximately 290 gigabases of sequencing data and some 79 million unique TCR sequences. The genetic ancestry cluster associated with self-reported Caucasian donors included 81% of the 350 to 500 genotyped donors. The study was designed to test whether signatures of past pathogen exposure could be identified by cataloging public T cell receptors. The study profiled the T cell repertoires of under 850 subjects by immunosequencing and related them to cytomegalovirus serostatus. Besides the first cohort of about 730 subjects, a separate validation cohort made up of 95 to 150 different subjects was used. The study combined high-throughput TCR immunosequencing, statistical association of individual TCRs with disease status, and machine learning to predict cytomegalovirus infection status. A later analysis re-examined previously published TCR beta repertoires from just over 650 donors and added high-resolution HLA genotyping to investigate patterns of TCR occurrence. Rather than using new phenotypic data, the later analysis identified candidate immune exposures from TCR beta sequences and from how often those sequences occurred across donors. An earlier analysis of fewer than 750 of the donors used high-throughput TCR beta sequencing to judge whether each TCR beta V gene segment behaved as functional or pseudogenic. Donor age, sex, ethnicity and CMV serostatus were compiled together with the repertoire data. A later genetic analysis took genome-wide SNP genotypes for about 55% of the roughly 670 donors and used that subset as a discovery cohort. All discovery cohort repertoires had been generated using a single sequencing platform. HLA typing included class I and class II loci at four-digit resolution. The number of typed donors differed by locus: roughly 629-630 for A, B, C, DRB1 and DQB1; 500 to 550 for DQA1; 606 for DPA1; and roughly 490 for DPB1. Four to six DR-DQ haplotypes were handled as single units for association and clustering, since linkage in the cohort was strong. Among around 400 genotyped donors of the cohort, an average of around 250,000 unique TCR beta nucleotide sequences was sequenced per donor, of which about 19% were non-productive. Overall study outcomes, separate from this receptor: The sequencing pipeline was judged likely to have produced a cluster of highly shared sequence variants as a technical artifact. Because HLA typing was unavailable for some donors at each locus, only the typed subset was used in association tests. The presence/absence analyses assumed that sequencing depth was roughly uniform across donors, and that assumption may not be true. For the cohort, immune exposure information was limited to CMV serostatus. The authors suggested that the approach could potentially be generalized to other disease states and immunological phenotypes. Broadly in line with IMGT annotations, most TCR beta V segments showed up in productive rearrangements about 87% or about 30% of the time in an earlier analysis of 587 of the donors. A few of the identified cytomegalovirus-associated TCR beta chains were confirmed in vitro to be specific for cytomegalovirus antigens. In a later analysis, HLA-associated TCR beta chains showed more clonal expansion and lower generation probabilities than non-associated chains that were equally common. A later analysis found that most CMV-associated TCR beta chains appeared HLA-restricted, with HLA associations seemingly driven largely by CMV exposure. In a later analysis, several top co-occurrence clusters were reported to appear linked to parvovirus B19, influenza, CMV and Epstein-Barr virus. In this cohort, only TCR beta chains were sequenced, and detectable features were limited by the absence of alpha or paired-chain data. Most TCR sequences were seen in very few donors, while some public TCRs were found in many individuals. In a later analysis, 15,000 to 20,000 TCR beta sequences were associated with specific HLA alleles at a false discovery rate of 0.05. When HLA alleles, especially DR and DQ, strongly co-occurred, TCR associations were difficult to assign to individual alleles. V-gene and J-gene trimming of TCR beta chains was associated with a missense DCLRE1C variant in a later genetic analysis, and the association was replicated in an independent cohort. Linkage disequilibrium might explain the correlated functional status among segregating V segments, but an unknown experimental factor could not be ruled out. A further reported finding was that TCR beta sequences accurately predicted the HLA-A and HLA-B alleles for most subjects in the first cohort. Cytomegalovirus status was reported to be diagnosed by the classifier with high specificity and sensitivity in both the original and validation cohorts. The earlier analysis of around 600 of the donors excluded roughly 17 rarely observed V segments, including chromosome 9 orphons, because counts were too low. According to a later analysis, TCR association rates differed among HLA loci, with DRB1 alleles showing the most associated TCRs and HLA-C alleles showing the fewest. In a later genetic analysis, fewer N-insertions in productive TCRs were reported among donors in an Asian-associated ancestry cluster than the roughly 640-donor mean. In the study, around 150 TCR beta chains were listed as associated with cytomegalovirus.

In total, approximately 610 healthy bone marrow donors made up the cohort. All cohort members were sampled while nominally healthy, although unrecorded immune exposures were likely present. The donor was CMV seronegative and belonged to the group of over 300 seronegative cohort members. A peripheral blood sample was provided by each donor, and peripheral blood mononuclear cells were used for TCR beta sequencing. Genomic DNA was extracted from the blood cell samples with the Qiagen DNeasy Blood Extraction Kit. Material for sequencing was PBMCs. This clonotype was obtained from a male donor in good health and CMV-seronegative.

The DNA sequence reads TGTGCCAGCAGTTTTTTGGACAGGGGCCCCGAGCAGTACTTC. This translates into CASSFLDRGPEQYF. Recombination joined TRBV28 with TRBJ2-7, with 9 bases aligning to TRBD1. V has 3 bases trimmed and J has 6 bases trimmed; junction bases matching no gene number 6. Measured from the cysteine to the phenylalanine, the CDR3 is 14 residues long. The read is trimmed to its CDR3 DNA, 42 bases read in frame from base 1. In the germline V gene, CDR1 corresponds to MDHEN and CDR2 to SYDVKM.